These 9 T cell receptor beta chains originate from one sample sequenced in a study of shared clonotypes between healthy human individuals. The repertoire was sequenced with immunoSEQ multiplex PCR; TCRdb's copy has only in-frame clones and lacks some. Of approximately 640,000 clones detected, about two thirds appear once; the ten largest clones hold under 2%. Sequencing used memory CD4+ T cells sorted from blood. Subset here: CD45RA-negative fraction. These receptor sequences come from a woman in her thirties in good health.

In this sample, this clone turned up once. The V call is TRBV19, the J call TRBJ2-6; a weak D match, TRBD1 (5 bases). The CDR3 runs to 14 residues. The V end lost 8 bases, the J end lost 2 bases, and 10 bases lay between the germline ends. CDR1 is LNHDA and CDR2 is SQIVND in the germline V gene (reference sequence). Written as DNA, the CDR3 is TGTGCCAGTCCCCAAGGGGCTGGGGCCAACGTCCTGACTTTC. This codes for CASPQGAGANVLTF.

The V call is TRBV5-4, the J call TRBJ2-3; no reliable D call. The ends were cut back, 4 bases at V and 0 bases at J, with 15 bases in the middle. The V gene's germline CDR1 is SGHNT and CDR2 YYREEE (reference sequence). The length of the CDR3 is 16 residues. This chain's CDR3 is CASSPPKVASTDTQYF. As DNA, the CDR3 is TGTGCCAGCAGCCCGCCGAAGGTGGCTAGCACAGATACGCAGTATTTT.

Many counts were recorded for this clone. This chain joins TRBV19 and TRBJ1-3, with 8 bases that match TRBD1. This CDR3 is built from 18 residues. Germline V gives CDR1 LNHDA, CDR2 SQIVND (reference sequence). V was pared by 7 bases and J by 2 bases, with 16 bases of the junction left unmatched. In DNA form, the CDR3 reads TGTGCCAGTAACCCGGGACAGGATCGGATCGGGGCTGGAAACACCATATATTTT. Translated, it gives CASNPGQDRIGAGNTIYF.

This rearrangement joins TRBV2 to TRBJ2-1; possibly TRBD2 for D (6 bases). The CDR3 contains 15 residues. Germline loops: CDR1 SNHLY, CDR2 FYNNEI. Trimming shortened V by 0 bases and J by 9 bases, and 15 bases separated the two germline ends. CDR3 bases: TGTGCCAGCAGTGAAGCTGGTCGGGAGTGGGGTGAGCAGTTCTTC. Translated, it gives CASSEAGREWGEQFF.

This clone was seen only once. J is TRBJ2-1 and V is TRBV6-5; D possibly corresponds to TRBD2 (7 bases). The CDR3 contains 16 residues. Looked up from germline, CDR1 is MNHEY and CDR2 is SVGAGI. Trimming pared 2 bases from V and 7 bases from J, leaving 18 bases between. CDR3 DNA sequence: TGTGCCAGCAGTTACAGGGGGGAGGGTTTTGGGAATGAGCAGTTCTTC. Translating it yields CASSYRGEGFGNEQFF.

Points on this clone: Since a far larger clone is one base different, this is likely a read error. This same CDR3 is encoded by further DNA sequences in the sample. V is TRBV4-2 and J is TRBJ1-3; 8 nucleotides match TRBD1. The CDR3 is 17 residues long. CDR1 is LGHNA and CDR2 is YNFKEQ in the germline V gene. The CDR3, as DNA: TGTGCCAGCAGTCAAGCCGTCTTACAGGGGGCTGGAAACACCATATATTTT. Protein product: CASSQAVLQGAGNTIYF.

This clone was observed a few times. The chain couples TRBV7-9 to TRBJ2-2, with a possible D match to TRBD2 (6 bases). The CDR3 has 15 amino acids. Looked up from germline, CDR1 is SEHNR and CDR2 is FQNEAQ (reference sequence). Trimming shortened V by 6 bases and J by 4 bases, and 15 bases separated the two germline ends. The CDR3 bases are TGTGCCAGCAGTGCTACGGGAGTCGCCACCGGGGAGCTGTTTTTT. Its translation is CASSATGVATGELFF.

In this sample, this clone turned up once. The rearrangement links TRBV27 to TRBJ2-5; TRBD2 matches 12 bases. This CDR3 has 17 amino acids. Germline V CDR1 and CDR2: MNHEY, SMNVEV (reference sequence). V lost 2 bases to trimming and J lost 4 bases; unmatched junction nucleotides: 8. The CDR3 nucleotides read TGTGCCAGCAGTTTAGGGCGACTAGCGGGAGCTTTAGAGACCCAGTACTTC. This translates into CASSLGRLAGALETQYF.

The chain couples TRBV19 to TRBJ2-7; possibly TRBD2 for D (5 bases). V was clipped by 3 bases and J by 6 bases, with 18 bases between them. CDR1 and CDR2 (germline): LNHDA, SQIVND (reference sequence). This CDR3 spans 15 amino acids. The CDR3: CASSIVRGTRGEQYF. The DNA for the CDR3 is TGTGCCAGTAGTATCGTCCGGGGTACTAGAGGCGAGCAGTACTTC.